Many counts were recorded for the clone carrying this TCR beta chain. No antigen is known for it. This specimen comes from a study of read filtering for tumor transcriptome and immune sequencing. Study as a whole: Per sample, TCR-region reads ranged about 4 to 11 million by IR-seq, roughly 80 to 1273 by RNA-seq.

The CDR3 is made up of 15 amino acids. The germline gives CDR1 SEHNR, CDR2 FQNEAQ (reference sequence). V gave up 6 bases and J gave up 4 bases; unmatched junction bases: 8. Molecular barcoded adaptors covering alpha/delta and beta/gamma chains were used on around 400 ng RNA. TCRdb redid the calling of the reads with MiXCR, one entry per CDR3 protein. The sample has tens of thousands of distinct CDR3 sequences, 20% to 25% seen once. Bone marrow was sampled from every patient at the time of active disease. Notes on the study in general: The CD138-negative fraction was mixed bone marrow immune cells, not pure T cells.

Sequencing input: a population of CD138-negative cells sorted from bone marrow. The receptor's source is a donor at least 40 years old with multiple myeloma. The chain couples TRBV7-9 to TRBJ2-2; 7 nucleotides align to TRBD1. CDR3 amino acids: CASRLDRDRTGELFF. The CDR3 coding sequence is TGTGCCAGCAGACTTGACAGGGATCGCACCGGGGAGCTGTTTTTT.